The 27 T cell receptor beta chains below all came from one sample that was sequenced in a study of post-analysis software for immune sequencing data. Regarding the study as a whole: Four to six TRBV segments were more frequent in patients than controls; TRBV5-6, TRBV5-1 and TRBV20-1 belonged to this group.

These TCRs are of unknown antigen specificity. Unique molecular identifiers were built into the TCR beta cDNA libraries. TCRdb passed the PCR reads through MiXCR, listing each CDR3 protein once. Of 700,000 to 800,000 distinct CDR3 sequences in the sample, 25% to 30% were seen once. The specimen sequenced was blood. These receptors were obtained from a girl aged 10-17 years with multiple sclerosis.

The chain links TRBV5-1 to TRBJ2-5, with D perhaps matching TRBD1 or TRBD2 (5 bases each). V was pared by 7 bases and J by 4 bases, with 20 bases between. This CDR3 is built from 15 residues. Germline V gene sequence: CDR1 SGHRS, CDR2 YFSETQ. CDR3 protein: CASARGLGVGETQYF. For the CDR3, the DNA is TGCGCCAGCGCCCGGGGCCTTGGAGTGGGAGAGACCCAGTACTTC.

This chain connects TRBV6-2 or TRBV6-3 to TRBJ2-7; D unresolved. CDR3 size: 15 residues. Germline CDR1 MNHEY, CDR2 SVGEGT. Trimming took off 6 bases at V and 3 bases at J, with 18 bases between the two ends. CDR3 coding DNA: TGTGCCAGCAGCCCCCCGGCCGAGGCAGACTACGAGCAGTACTTC. Its protein product is CASSPPAEADYEQYF.

This CDR3 is CASSTTSGSVEQYF. The CDR3 nucleotides read TGTGCCAGTAGTACGACTAGCGGGAGTGTCGAGCAGTACTTC. The chain couples TRBV19 to TRBJ2-7, with 12 bases matching TRBD2. Trimming took 4 bases from V and 6 from J; bases not matched to a gene: 4. Germline V gene data show CDR1 as LNHDA and CDR2 as SQIVND (reference sequence). This CDR3 contains 14 residues.

This chain connects TRBV3-1 to TRBJ2-1; D possibly corresponds to TRBD1 (5 bases). This CDR3 contains 14 residues. Deletions cut 1 base from V and 5 bases from J, with 9 bases between. Germline CDR1 LGHDT, CDR2 YNNKEL (reference sequence). The chain's CDR3 is CASSQAPGNNEQFF. CDR3 nucleotides: TGTGCCAGCAGCCAAGCCCCAGGGAACAATGAGCAGTTCTTC.

The gene calls are TRBV25-1 and TRBJ1-1; D not certain. The CDR3 extends over 12 amino acids. Germline CDR1 is MGHDK and CDR2 is SYGVNS. Trimming took off 3 bases at V and 6 bases at J, with 8 bases between the two ends. In DNA form, the CDR3 reads TGTGCCAGCAGTGAGGGGAGGGCTGAAGCTTTCTTT. This encodes CASSEGRAEAFF.

This clonotype was observed a handful of times. The chain joins TRBV10-3 to TRBJ2-1; the match to TRBD2 covers 9 bases. CDR1 and CDR2 (germline): ENHRY, SYGVKD. The CDR3 is 15 amino acids. V lost 5 bases and J lost 6; bases outside the gene matches: 8. CDR3 sequence: CAISFEGLATNEQFF. The CDR3 nucleotides are TGTGCCATCAGTTTTGAGGGACTAGCAACCAATGAGCAGTTCTTC.

The V and J genes are TRBV15 and TRBJ1-2; 10 nucleotides agree with TRBD1. V lost 2 bases and J lost 8; bases outside the gene matches: 17. The CDR3 sequence is 18 residues long. Germline V lookup: CDR1 LNHNV, CDR2 YYDKDF (reference sequence). CDR3 nucleotides: TGTGCCACCAGCAGACTCCCTCTACCGGGACAGGGGTTAAGAGGCTACACCTTC. It specifies CATSRLPLPGQGLRGYTF.

This chain connects TRBV9 to TRBJ2-1; 14 bases agree with TRBD2. Germline CDR1 and CDR2: SGDLS and YYNGEE. Trimming removed 6 bases from V and 9 bases from J; junction bases left unmatched: 8. The CDR3 sequence is 15 residues long. The CDR3, as DNA: TGTGCCAGCACCCCGGGACTAGCGGGGGCGGGTGAGCAGTTCTTC. It encodes CASTPGLAGAGEQFF.

CDR3 sequence: CASSQVGQRNEQFF. The CDR3 nucleotides read TGTGCCAGCAGCCAAGTGGGTCAGAGGAATGAGCAGTTCTTC. The chain recombines TRBV3-1 with TRBJ2-1; D not resolved. This CDR3 is built from 14 residues. Per germline, CDR1 LGHDT and CDR2 YNNKEL (reference sequence). V was pared by 1 base and J by 7 bases, with 11 bases between.

This clonotype was detected a few times. The genes are TRBV20-1 and TRBJ1-2; TRBD1 matches 7 bases. The germline V gene has CDR1 DFQATT and CDR2 SNEGSKA (reference sequence). The CDR3 runs to 14 residues. With 5 bases clipped from V and 4 bases from J, the junction kept 10 bases outside the gene matches. CDR3 sequence: CSAPPGTVGYGYTF. The CDR3 bases are TGCAGTGCTCCTCCCGGGACAGTAGGCTATGGCTACACCTTC.

This clonotype was counted between two and nine times. The V and J genes are TRBV7-2 and TRBJ2-1, with D maybe TRBD1 (5 bases). Germline V gene data show CDR1 as SGHTA and CDR2 as FQGNSA. The CDR3 sequence is 14 residues long. V gave up 5 bases and J gave up 3 bases, with 11 bases separating them. The chain's CDR3 is CASSRQPSYNEQFF. The CDR3 DNA is TGTGCCAGCAGCAGACAGCCTAGCTACAATGAGCAGTTCTTC. Drawing the rest from reference TRBV7-2 and TRBJ2-1, the complete variable domain is GAGVSQSPSNKVTEKGKDVELRCDPISGHTALYWYRQSLGQGLEFLIYFQGNSAPDKSGLPSDRFSAERTGGSVSTLTIQRTQQEDSAVYLCASSRQPSYNEQFFGPGTRLTVL.

This clonotype has more than one count but fewer than ten. J is TRBJ1-6 and V is TRBV27; tentative D call: TRBD1 (6 bases). The V end lost 3 bases, the J end lost 5 bases, and 11 bases lay between the germline ends. The CDR3 is 15 amino acids. The germline CDR1 and CDR2 sequences are MNHEY and SMNVEV (reference sequence). CDR3 residues: CASSFGRGDNSPLHF. DNA of the CDR3: TGTGCCAGCAGTTTTGGGAGGGGGGATAATTCACCCCTCCACTTT.

In this sample, this clonotype turned up a few times. The V gene is TRBV5-1, the J gene TRBJ2-4, with 7 bases identical to TRBD1. Trimming removed 2 bases from V and 1 base from J; junction bases left unmatched: 6. This CDR3 comprises 16 residues. The germline V gene has CDR1 SGHRS and CDR2 YFSETQ. CDR3 nucleotide sequence: TGCGCCAGCAGCTTAATGACAGGGCTGGCCAAAAACATTCAGTACTTC. Its translation: CASSLMTGLAKNIQYF.

Only a few counts were recorded for this clonotype. The rearrangement joins TRBV2 to TRBJ1-5; TRBD1 matches at 7 bases. This CDR3 has 14 residues. Germline CDR1 SNHLY, CDR2 FYNNEI. J lost 5 bases, V lost 5 bases, and 6 bases had no gene match. The chain's CDR3 is CASSWRTGDQPQHF. The CDR3 DNA reads as TGTGCCAGCAGTTGGAGAACAGGGGATCAGCCCCAGCATTTT.

This clonotype was seen a single time. The V gene is TRBV12-3 or TRBV12-4, the J gene TRBJ1-2; TRBD1 is a possible D gene (5 bases). The CDR3 length is 15 residues. V gave up 5 bases and J gave up 0 bases, with 13 bases separating them. CDR3 sequence reads: CASSLRQSTNYGYTF. In nucleotides, the CDR3 is TGTGCCAGCAGTCTTAGACAGTCAACTAACTATGGCTACACCTTC.

As regards this clonotype: The junction shows a germline mismatch at one end, possibly a read error. The rearrangement links TRBV28 to TRBJ2-7; 7 positions match TRBD2. CDR1 is MDHEN and CDR2 is SYDVKM in the germline V gene. CDR3 size: 14 residues. This chain's CDR3 is CAISVGGSSYEQYF. As DNA, the CDR3 is TGTGCCATCAGTGTCGGCGGGAGCTCCTACGAGCAGTACTTC.

The chain couples TRBV6-2 or TRBV6-3 to TRBJ2-1, with no clear D. CDR3 size: 12 residues. Germline values: CDR1 MNHEY, CDR2 SVGEGT. The ends were cut back, 4 bases at V and 8 bases at J, with 9 bases in the middle. CDR3 DNA sequence: TGTGCCAGCAGTTTCACTACCCATGAGCAGTTCTTC. Translation: CASSFTTHEQFF.

The J gene is TRBJ2-7, the V gene TRBV20-1, with 11 nucleotides matching TRBD2. The CDR3 has 14 residues. Germline trimming cut 5 bases from V and 2 bases from J; bases unmatched to any gene: 5. In germline, CDR1 is DFQATT, CDR2 SNEGSKA (reference sequence). CDR3 residues: CSAPRLAGPYEQYF. CDR3 sequence (DNA): TGCAGTGCTCCCCGACTAGCGGGGCCCTACGAGCAGTACTTC.

The chain combines TRBV5-4 with TRBJ2-7; D possibly uses TRBD1 or TRBD2 (7 bases each). Germline assignment: CDR1 SGHNT and CDR2 YYREEE (reference sequence). The CDR3 runs to 16 residues. Trimming removed 0 bases from V and 7 bases from J, with 20 bases in between. The CDR3 region is CASSLDLRGGYNEQYF. The CDR3 coding sequence is TGTGCCAGCAGCTTGGACCTCAGGGGGGGCTACAATGAGCAGTACTTC. The full variable domain, completed using reference TRBV5-4 and TRBJ2-7, is ETGVTQSPTHLIKTRGQQVTLRCSSQSGHNTVSWYQQALGQGPQFIFQYYREEENGRGNFPPRFSGLQFPNYSSELNVNALELDDSALYLCASSLDLRGGYNEQYFGPGTRLTVT.

A few counts support this clonotype. V and J are TRBV28 and TRBJ1-2; 7 nucleotides match TRBD1. Trimming took 4 bases from V and 7 from J; bases not matched to a gene: 3. The CDR3 consists of 12 residues. Germline values: CDR1 MDHEN, CDR2 SYDVKM. The CDR3 DNA reads TGTGCCAGCAGTTACAGGGGCGGTGGCTACACCTTC. Encoded protein: CASSYRGGGYTF.

On this clonotype: Relative to the germline gene, one junction end is altered; a read error may explain this. The CDR3 spells CASSRTLAGGPVAKETQYF. For the CDR3, the DNA is TGCGCCAGTAGCCGGACCCTAGCGGGGGGGCCGGTGGCCAAAGAGACCCAGTACTTC. The V gene is TRBV4-1, the J gene TRBJ2-7; TRBD2 matches at 12 bases. The J call may be faulty, since TRBJ2-5 better matches the DNA end. The CDR3 covers 19 residues. The germline gives CDR1 MGHRA, CDR2 YSYEKL.

This clonotype was seen ten or more times. The CDR3 reads CASSLDGTTDTQYF. CDR3 sequence (DNA): TGCGCCAGCAGCTTGGACGGGACCACAGATACGCAGTATTTT. This chain links TRBV5-1 with TRBJ2-3; the D call may be TRBD1 or TRBD2 (5 bases each). CDR3 size: 14 residues. V was trimmed by 0 bases and J by 2 bases, leaving 7 bases between them. Germline-derived CDR1 and CDR2 are SGHRS and YFSETQ.

This clonotype showed up just a few times. J is TRBJ2-4 and V is TRBV7-2; D is possibly TRBD1 or TRBD2 (5 bases each). The tail of the sequence fits TRBJ2-7 better, so the J call may be wrong. The CDR3 extends over 16 amino acids. Germline loops: CDR1 SGHTA, CDR2 FQGNSA. The CDR3 is CASSPLARGVGYEQYF. CDR3 sequence (DNA): TGTGCCAGCAGCCCATTAGCCCGAGGGGTCGGTTACGAGCAGTACTTC.

This rearrangement joins TRBV12-3 or TRBV12-4 to TRBJ1-1, with 8 nucleotides matching TRBD1. Trimming took 5 bases from V and 1 from J; bases not matched to a gene: 3. The CDR3 runs 14 residues. The CDR3 loop is CASSGDRGNTEAFF. DNA for the CDR3: TGTGCCAGCAGTGGTGACAGGGGGAACACTGAAGCTTTCTTT.

This clonotype was seen many times. This chain connects TRBV27 to TRBJ2-3; unclear D gene. The V end was cut by 0 bases, the J end by 2 bases, with 9 bases between. Germline lookup yields CDR1 MNHEY and CDR2 SMNVEV (reference sequence). The CDR3 contains 15 residues. DNA for the CDR3: TGTGCCAGCAGTTTATCCACTCTACCCACAGATACGCAGTATTTT. This gives the protein CASSLSTLPTDTQYF.

Here the CDR3 DNA reads TGCAGTGCTAGGACTAGATCGACCAGGGCAGGTCTGTTTTTT. Its protein product is CSARTRSTRAGLFF. The J gene is TRBJ1-4, the V gene TRBV20-1, with a possible D match to TRBD1 (5 bases). The CDR3 has 14 residues. The germline V gene encodes CDR1 DFQATT and CDR2 SNEGSKA (reference sequence). The V end was cut by 3 bases, the J end by 14 bases, with 22 bases between.

This chain uses TRBV12-3 or TRBV12-4 with TRBJ1-1; D not certain. The CDR3 is 11 residues long. V shed 5 bases and J shed 11 bases, with 12 bases lying between them. CDR3 region: CASSLDLQAFF. CDR3 nucleotide sequence: TGTGCCAGCAGTCTCGACCTTCAGGCTTTCTTT.